The TCR beta chain under discussion was sequenced for a study of Tregs in tolerant kidney transplant recipients. Of note for this clone: Its antigen is unknown.

CDR1 and CDR2 (germline): SGHNT, YYREEE (reference sequence). The CDR3 spans 16 residues. V trimming: 3 bases; J trimming: 5 bases; junction bases outside the gene matches: 13. The data were produced by immunoSEQ multiplex PCR, yet TCRdb's version contains in-frame clones alone and is incomplete. This sample has over 15,000 clones; about 53% occur once, and the top ten carry over 3%. Recipient PBMCs carried a CFSE label and met irradiated graft donor PBMCs for approximately 6 days before FACS sorting. This clonotype originated in a human patient who received a combined kidney and bone marrow transplant. This material consisted of CD4+ T cells from blood cultured with allogeneic cells, taken before the transplant. The genes are TRBV5-4 and TRBJ2-5, with 7 positions matching TRBD1. The CDR3 region is CASSSQTGFSGETQYF. The CDR3, as DNA: TGTGCCAGCAGCTCCCAGACAGGGTTTTCAGGGGAGACCCAGTACTTC.